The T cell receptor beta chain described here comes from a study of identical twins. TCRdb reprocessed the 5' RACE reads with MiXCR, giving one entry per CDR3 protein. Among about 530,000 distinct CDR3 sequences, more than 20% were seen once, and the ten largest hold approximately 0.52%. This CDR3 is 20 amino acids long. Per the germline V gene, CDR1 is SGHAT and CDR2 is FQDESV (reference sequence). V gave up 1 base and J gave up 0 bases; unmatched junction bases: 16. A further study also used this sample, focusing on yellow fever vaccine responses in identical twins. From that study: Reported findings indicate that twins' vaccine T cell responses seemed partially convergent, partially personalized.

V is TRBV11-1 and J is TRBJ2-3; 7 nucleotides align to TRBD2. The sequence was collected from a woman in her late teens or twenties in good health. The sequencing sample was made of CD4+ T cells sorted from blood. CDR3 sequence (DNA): TGTGCCAGCAGCTTAGGAATCGGGGCTAGCGGTATTACTAGCACAGATACGCAGTATTTT. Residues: CASSLGIGASGITSTDTQYF.